This section outlines one TCR beta chain sequence together with its context. What it recognizes is unknown. TCRdb independently ran MiXCR on the 5' RACE reads; one entry per CDR3 protein. The repertoire has under 300,000 distinct CDR3 sequences, about an eighth of them found once; the top ten carry 8.8%. This sample is part of a study of identical twins. General study results and limits: In cord blood, abundant beta clonotypes had fewer insertions; memory showed no trend.

The source of this sequence is a woman under 30 in good health. What was sequenced was memory (CD45RO+) T cells sorted from blood.

As DNA, the CDR3 is TGTGCCAGCAGCTTATTTGCGGGGTCGAACACCGGGGAGCTGTTTTTT. Translating it yields CASSLFAGSNTGELFF. The chain combines TRBV7-3 with TRBJ2-2; D perhaps matches TRBD2 (6 bases). Germline loops: CDR1 SGHTA, CDR2 FQGTGA. The CDR3 runs 16 residues. V lost 2 bases and J lost 0, with 10 bases in between.